This T cell receptor (beta chain) was captured by sequencing in a study of T cell responses to AZD1222 COVID-19 vaccine. Broader study findings: Only a handful of AZD1222 recipients, more than 5 in all, had baseline seropositivity.

The protocol was immunoSEQ multiplex PCR, while the TCRdb copy is restricted to in-frame clones and leaves out a portion. The sample lists about 140,000 clones; less than 95% were seen once. Germline V gives CDR1 KGHSH, CDR2 LQKENI. This CDR3 contains 16 residues. Trimming cost V 5 bases and J 1 base; bases outside gene matches: 11. Of note for this clone: Its antigen remains unidentified.

The chain employs TRBV18 and TRBJ2-7; the match to TRBD1 covers 7 bases. The clonotype was recovered from an adult in good health. Material: peripheral blood, obtained on day 0 of AZD1222 vaccination. CDR3 DNA: TGTGCCAGCTCATCAGACAGGGTTCAGGTTTCCTACGAGCAGTACTTC. It encodes CASSSDRVQVSYEQYF. Looking up the rest from reference TRBV18 and TRBJ2-7 gives the full variable domain: NAGVMQNPRHLVRRRGQEARLRCSPMKGHSHVYWYRQLPEEGLKFMVYLQKENIIDESGMPKERFSAEFPKEGPSILRIQQVVRGDSAAYFCASSSDRVQVSYEQYFGPGTRLTVT.